What follows are 20 T cell receptor beta chains derived from one specimen sequenced in a study of T cell changes during pregnancy in multiple sclerosis. TCRdb keeps only in-frame clones here, not all; method: immunoSEQ multiplex PCR. The table shows 25,000 to 30,000 clones, with roughly nine tenths occurring only once. The source was CD4+ T cells from peripheral blood mononuclear cells, collected in the second trimester of pregnancy. Source of these receptors: a female donor with multiple sclerosis, enrolled in a pregnancy study.

This chain links TRBV21-1 with TRBJ2-7; the table names TRBD1, a call not compared with the DNA. TRBV21-1 is termed a pseudogene. The CDR3 consists of 16 residues. The CDR3 loop reads CASTHRETGRSYEQYF. In DNA, the CDR3 is TGTGCCAGCACCCACAGAGAGACAGGGCGCTCCTACGAGCAGTACTTC.

The chain's CDR3 is CAISESGGETQYF. The CDR3 nucleotides are TGTGCCATCAGTGAGTCGGGGGGGGAGACCCAGTACTTC. This chain uses TRBV10-3 with TRBJ2-5, with TRBD2 identical over 7 bases. CDR3 length: 13 amino acids. CDR1 and CDR2 from the germline V gene are ENHRY and SYGVKD. V shed 0 bases, J shed 5 bases, and the junction held 0 bases outside the gene matches.

The chain employs TRBV27 and TRBJ1-2, with D perhaps matching TRBD1 (6 bases). Germline V gene data show CDR1 as MNHEY and CDR2 as SMNVEV (reference sequence). CDR3 length: 14 residues. The germline V and J ends were trimmed by 4 bases and 4 bases, with 13 bases remaining between them. CDR3 loop: CASSSGQTTYGYTF. CDR3 bases: TGTGCCAGCAGTTCCGGACAGACGACCTATGGCTACACCTTC.

The V gene is TRBV5-1, the J gene TRBJ2-2; 10 bases line up with TRBD1. There are 15 residues in the CDR3. The trim removed 6 bases at V and 5 bases at J, leaving 7 bases unmatched. Germline CDR1 reads SGHRS; CDR2 reads YFSETQ. The CDR3 spells CASNRDRGGTGELFF. In nucleotides, the CDR3 is TGCGCCAGCAACCGGGACAGGGGCGGAACCGGGGAGCTGTTTTTT.

The chain has TRBV5-1 and TRBJ1-2; 11 positions match TRBD1. Germline loops: CDR1 SGHRS, CDR2 YFSETQ. The CDR3 contains 14 residues. The J segment lost 7 bases and the V segment lost 4 bases, leaving 6 bases of the junction unmatched. CDR3 residues: CASSQDRGLPGYTF. The CDR3 nucleotides read TGCGCCAGCAGCCAGGACAGGGGGCTTCCTGGCTACACCTTC.

Only one count was recorded for this clone. The chain is built from TRBV27 and TRBJ1-6, with D unresolved. Between the trimmed V and J ends, which lost 6 bases and 0 bases, there was a span of 9 bases. The CDR3 spans 15 residues. Germline loops: CDR1 MNHEY, CDR2 SMNVEV (reference sequence). The CDR3 DNA reads TGTGCCAGCAGACCACAGAGCTCCTATAATTCACCCCTCCACTTT. Its protein is CASRPQSSYNSPLHF.

The V call is TRBV9, the J call TRBJ1-2; TRBD1 aligns across 10 bases. V was pared by 4 bases and J by 6 bases, with 6 bases of the junction left unmatched. CDR1 and CDR2 (germline): SGDLS, YYNGEE. The CDR3 consists of 14 residues. CDR3 sequence reads: CASSRQGAVDGYTF. CDR3 nucleotides: TGTGCCAGCAGCCGACAGGGGGCAGTTGATGGCTACACCTTC.

The chain links TRBV5-1 to TRBJ1-1; a weak D match, TRBD1 (6 bases). V was clipped by 0 bases and J by 1 base, with 13 bases between them. Germline CDR1 and CDR2: SGHRS and YFSETQ. CDR3 length: 16 residues. The CDR3 loop is CASSLASGDWNTEAFF. The DNA of the CDR3 is TGCGCCAGCAGCTTGGCCTCAGGGGATTGGAACACTGAAGCTTTCTTT.

This clone has a handful of counts. This chain links TRBV4-2 with TRBJ2-7, with unresolved D. Deletions cut 0 bases from V and 3 bases from J, with 6 bases between. Germline V gives CDR1 LGHNA, CDR2 YNFKEQ. CDR3 length: 13 amino acids. The CDR3 loop reads CASSQDFLYEQYF. CDR3 DNA sequence: TGTGCCAGCAGCCAAGATTTCCTCTACGAGCAGTACTTC.

V gene TRBV7-8 combines with J gene TRBJ1-3, with D maybe TRBD1 (6 bases). Trimming left V 5 bases short and J 0 bases short, with 23 bases between. Germline loops: CDR1 SGHVS, CDR2 FQNEAQ. The length of the CDR3 is 19 residues. The CDR3 is CASSPFILTGYDSGNTIYF. The DNA for the CDR3 is TGTGCCAGCAGCCCATTCATACTTACAGGGTATGACTCTGGAAACACCATATATTTT.

V and J are TRBV25-1 and TRBJ1-1, with D perhaps matching TRBD1 (5 bases). Per germline, CDR1 MGHDK and CDR2 SYGVNS. CDR3 size: 15 residues. Trimming shortened V by 2 bases and J by 8 bases, and 18 bases separated the two germline ends. This CDR3 reads CASSEPAGGKGEAFF. The DNA of the CDR3 is TGTGCCAGCAGTGAACCGGCGGGGGGTAAGGGAGAAGCTTTCTTT.

The chain has TRBV27 and TRBJ1-2; 8 bases fit TRBD1. After removal of 7 bases from V and 4 bases from J, the junction contained 17 bases not matched to a gene. The CDR3 is 17 amino acids. Germline assignment: CDR1 MNHEY and CDR2 SMNVEV (reference sequence). The CDR3 protein is CASMLTYRGSPSYGYTF. CDR3 sequence (DNA): TGTGCCAGCATGTTGACTTACAGGGGGAGCCCCAGCTATGGCTACACCTTC.

The genes are TRBV20-1 and TRBJ2-7; perhaps TRBD2 as D (6 bases). V lost 6 bases and J 4 bases, leaving 7 bases between the germline ends. This CDR3 is 10 amino acids long. Germline CDR1 and CDR2: DFQATT and SNEGSKA (reference sequence). CDR3 DNA sequence: TGCAGTGCCGGGACTTACGAGCAGTACTTC. Translating it yields CSAGTYEQYF.

The chain employs TRBV12-5 and TRBJ2-7; D unclear. Trimming took off 2 bases at V and 4 bases at J, with 21 bases between the two ends. The length of the CDR3 is 17 residues. Germline loops: CDR1 LGHNT, CDR2 FRNRAP. CDR3 protein: CASGLSLGPDLSYEQYF. CDR3 coding DNA: TGTGCTAGTGGTTTGTCCCTGGGCCCAGACCTTTCATACGAGCAGTACTTC. The full variable domain, in which reference TRBV12-5 and TRBJ2-7 provide the parts outside the CDR3, is DARVTQTPRHKVTEMGQEVTMRCQPILGHNTVFWYRQTMMQGLELLAYFRNRAPLDDSGMPKDRFSAEMPDATLATLKIQPSEPRDSAVYFCASGLSLGPDLSYEQYFGPGTRLTVT.

The V call is TRBV6-1, the J call TRBJ2-1; the D gene is possibly TRBD1 (5 bases). CDR1 is MNHNS, CDR2 SASEGT, per germline. V lost 3 bases to trimming and J lost 2 bases, with 8 bases between them. CDR3 length equals 14 residues. CDR3 residues: CASSEGRAYNEQFF. DNA of the CDR3: TGTGCCAGCAGTGAGGGCAGGGCCTACAATGAGCAGTTCTTC.

This sequence joins TRBV19 and TRBJ1-4; D gene unclear. Germline V gives CDR1 LNHDA, CDR2 SQIVND (reference sequence). The CDR3 contains 16 residues. Trimming stripped 4 bases from V and 0 bases from J, with 12 bases between. DNA of the CDR3: TGTGCCAGTAGTACGCCGGGTGCCTCAACTAATGAAAAACTGTTTTTT. Amino acids: CASSTPGASTNEKLFF. The full variable domain, in which reference TRBV19 and TRBJ1-4 provide the parts outside the CDR3, is DGGITQSPKYLFRKEGQNVTLSCEQNLNHDAMYWYRQDPGQGLRLIYYSQIVNDFQKGDIAEGYSVSREKKESFPLTVTSAQKNPTAFYLCASSTPGASTNEKLFFGSGTQLSVL.

The chain employs TRBV5-1 and TRBJ2-5; the match to TRBD2 covers 13 bases. Trimming at V came to 6 bases and at J to 2 bases, leaving 10 bases not matched to a gene. Germline loops: CDR1 SGHRS, CDR2 YFSETQ. The CDR3 extends over 17 amino acids. CDR3 in amino acids: CASTKIPGLAGQETQYF. CDR3 nucleotide sequence: TGCGCCAGCACCAAAATTCCGGGACTAGCGGGGCAAGAGACCCAGTACTTC.

V is TRBV5-1 and J is TRBJ2-4; 7 bases map to TRBD2. Germline V gene lookup returns CDR1 SGHRS and CDR2 YFSETQ. J gave up 8 bases and V 2 bases, and 7 bases lay outside the gene matches. CDR3 length: 14 amino acids. The CDR3 region has the DNA TGCGCCAGCAGCTTCTCCGAGGGAGGGGACATTCAGTACTTC. Amino acids: CASSFSEGGDIQYF.

V gene TRBV6-1 combines with J gene TRBJ2-3, with 9 bases matching TRBD2. Germline CDR1 MNHNS, CDR2 SASEGT. The CDR3 consists of 15 residues. The trim removed 2 bases at V and 7 bases at J, leaving 7 bases unmatched. CDR3 coding DNA: TGTGCCAGCAGTGAAATTCTAGCGGGGCTTTATACGCAGTATTTT. It translates to CASSEILAGLYTQYF.

This rearrangement joins TRBV2 to TRBJ2-1; TRBD2 aligns across 13 bases. The V segment lost 5 bases and the J segment 4 bases; nucleotides outside the gene matches: 2. The CDR3 length is 15 residues. Germline V gene lookup returns CDR1 SNHLY and CDR2 FYNNEI. The CDR3 spells CASSLGLAGYNEQFF. The CDR3 DNA is TGTGCCAGCAGTCTGGGACTAGCGGGGTACAATGAGCAGTTCTTC.